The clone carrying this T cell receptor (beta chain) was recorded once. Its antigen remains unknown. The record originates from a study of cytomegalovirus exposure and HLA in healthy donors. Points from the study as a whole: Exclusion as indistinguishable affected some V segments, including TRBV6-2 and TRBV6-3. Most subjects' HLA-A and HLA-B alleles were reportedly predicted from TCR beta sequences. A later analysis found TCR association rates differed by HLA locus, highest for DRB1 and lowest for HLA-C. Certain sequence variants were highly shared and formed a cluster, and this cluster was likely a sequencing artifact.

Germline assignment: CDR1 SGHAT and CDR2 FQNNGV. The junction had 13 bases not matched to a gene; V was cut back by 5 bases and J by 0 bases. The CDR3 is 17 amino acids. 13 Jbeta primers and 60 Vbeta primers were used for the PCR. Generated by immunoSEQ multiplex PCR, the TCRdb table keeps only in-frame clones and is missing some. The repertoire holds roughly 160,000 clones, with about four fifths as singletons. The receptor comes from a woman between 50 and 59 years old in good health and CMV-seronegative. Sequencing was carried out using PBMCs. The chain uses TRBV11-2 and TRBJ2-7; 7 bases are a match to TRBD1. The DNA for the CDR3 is TGTGCCAGCAGCGTATCGTATAGGGGGCCACTCTCCTACGAGCAGTACTTC. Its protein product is CASSVSYRGPLSYEQYF.